This is a list of T cell receptor beta chains from one sample in a study of beta chain features in type 1 diabetes. Assay used: immunoSEQ multiplex PCR; TCRdb lists only in-frame clones, some missing. The repertoire holds approximately 120,000 clones, with approximately 37% as singletons. Sequenced material: stem cell memory CD4+ T cells from blood. The receptors shown here come from a woman in her late teens or twenties in good health. The CDR3 runs from the conserved cysteine through the conserved F or W. D genes are given only for firm matches. Part of the rows lack a size; the others show once, few, many or a class for expanded clones.

j_call | d_call | v_call | clone_size | cdr3_aa | cdr3_nt
TRBJ2-3 | TRBD2 | TRBV4-2 | . | CASSPLTSGRTDTQYF | TGTGCCAGCAGCCCTTTGACTAGCGGGAGAACAGATACGCAGTATTTT
TRBJ2-7 | TRBD2 | TRBV7-3 | . | CASSERKRERGEQYF | TGTGCCAGCAGCGAACGGAAGCGGGAGCGGGGCGAGCAGTACTTC
TRBJ2-1 | . | TRBV9 | . | CASSANGQIAYNEQFF | TGTGCCAGCAGCGCAAACGGACAGATCGCTTACAATGAGCAGTTCTTC
TRBJ1-1 | TRBD1 | TRBV27 | . | CASSITSGGTEAFF | TGTGCCAGCAGCATTACCTCAGGGGGAACTGAAGCTTTCTTT
TRBJ1-5 | . | TRBV2 | few | CASSEVPTGYQPQHF | TGTGCCAGCAGTGAAGTACCAACAGGGTACCAGCCCCAGCATTTT
TRBJ2-3 | TRBD2 | TRBV4-3 | . | CASSQAPSIAGGPPDTQYF | TGCGCCAGCAGCCAAGCTCCTTCTATAGCGGGAGGGCCGCCAGATACGCAGTATTTT
TRBJ2-7 | TRBD2 | TRBV9 | few | CASSVGLAGTYEQYF | TGTGCCAGCAGCGTAGGACTAGCGGGCACCTACGAGCAGTACTTC
TRBJ2-1 | TRBD2 | TRBV5-1 | . | CASSFSGRAGNEQFF | TGCGCCAGCAGCTTTAGCGGGAGGGCGGGGAATGAGCAGTTCTTC
TRBJ2-5 | TRBD2 | TRBV7-2 | . | CASSLGTTSGQETQYF | TGTGCCAGCAGCTTAGGTACGACTAGCGGGCAAGAGACCCAGTACTTC
TRBJ1-2 | TRBD1 | TRBV5-1 | . | CASSSGTANYGYTF | TGCGCCAGCAGCTCCGGGACAGCTAACTATGGCTACACCTTC
TRBJ2-2 | . | TRBV30 | . | CAWSVPGSIGELFF | TGTGCCTGGAGTGTACCCGGGAGTATCGGGGAGCTGTTTTTT
TRBJ2-3 | TRBD2 | TRBV7-3 | . | CASSLRLAGGNSDTQYF | TGTGCCAGCAGCTTAAGACTAGCGGGAGGGAACTCAGATACGCAGTATTTT
TRBJ2-1 | TRBD2 | TRBV28 | once | CASSPTSPYNEQFF | TGTGCCAGCTCGCCGACTAGCCCATACAATGAGCAGTTCTTC
TRBJ1-2 | TRBD1 | TRBV15 | . | CATSRPLTGRYGYTF | TGTGCCACCAGCAGACCCTTGACAGGGCGCTATGGCTACACCTTC
TRBJ2-7 | TRBD2 | TRBV5-1 | few | CASSPSGRTYEQYF | TGCGCCAGCAGCCCTAGCGGGAGAACCTACGAGCAGTACTTC
TRBJ1-2 | . | TRBV30 | . | CAWSQPRALGGWYGYTF | TGTGCCTGGAGTCAACCCCGGGCTTTGGGAGGATGGTATGGCTACACCTTC
TRBJ1-1 | TRBD1 | TRBV5-4 | . | CASSLATGGTEAFF | TGTGCCAGCAGCTTGGCGACAGGGGGCACTGAAGCTTTCTTT
TRBJ1-1 | . | TRBV7-2 | . | CASSERQRNTEAFF | TGTGCCAGCAGCGAAAGACAGAGGAACACTGAAGCTTTCTTT